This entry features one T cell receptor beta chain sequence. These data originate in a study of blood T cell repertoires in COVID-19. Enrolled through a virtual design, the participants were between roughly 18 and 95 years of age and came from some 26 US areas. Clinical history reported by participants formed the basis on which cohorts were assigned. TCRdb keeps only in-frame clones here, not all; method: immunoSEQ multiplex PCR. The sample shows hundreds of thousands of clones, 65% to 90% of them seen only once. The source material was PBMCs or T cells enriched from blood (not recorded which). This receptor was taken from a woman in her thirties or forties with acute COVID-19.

CDR3 DNA sequence: TGTGCCAGCAGCCGAGCTAGCGGGAGTAGCTATGAGCAGTTCTTC. Its protein is CASSRASGSSYEQFF. The J gene is TRBJ2-1, the V gene TRBV3-1 (or the pseudogene TRBV3-2); 10 bases match TRBD2. With 4 bases clipped from V and 8 bases from J, the junction kept 8 bases outside the gene matches. Per germline, CDR1 LGHDT and CDR2 YNNKEL (reference sequence). The length of the CDR3 is 15 residues.